What follows is one TCR beta chain and its context. The data were obtained in a study of blood T cell repertoires in COVID-19. Study summary: Specimens from acute and convalescent COVID-19 originated in the United States, Italy and Spain.

As originally analysed: From reference gene primer amplification, estimates of nucleated cell counts were derived. TCRdb's table, derived via immunoSEQ multiplex PCR, lists solely in-frame clones and lacks some. That table gives V, J and clone size, and the DNA gave D and trimming. The table shows about 190,000 clones, with roughly 80% occurring only once. CDR3 size: 13 residues. The germline V gene has CDR1 MDHEN and CDR2 SYDVKM. Trimming removed 8 bases at V and 5 bases at J, with 15 bases between. V is TRBV28 and J is TRBJ1-2; TRBD1 is a possible D gene (6 bases). Sequenced input: peripheral blood. This clonotype was obtained from a man aged 45-60 years who had recovered from COVID-19. Here the CDR3 DNA reads TGTGCCAGCGGAAGGACAGACACATATGGCTACACCTTC. It encodes CASGRTDTYGYTF.